These T cell receptor beta chains were read from a single sample in a study of metastatic and nonmetastatic thyroid tumors. MiXCR re-clonotyped the PCR reads for TCRdb. The profile shows around 23,000 clones, 20% to 25% of them singletons. The sample comprised tumor tissue. The origin of the receptors is a female donor with papillary thyroid cancer or a benign thyroid nodule (not recorded which). Some clones in this sample may be carry-over from other donors' samples. CDR3s include the opening cysteine and the closing phenylalanine or tryptophan. D genes are given only for firm matches. The size field is filled for only some rows; it gives once, few, many or a size class.

clone_size cdr3_length j_call d_call v_call cdr3_aa cdr3_nt
many 14 TRBJ2-1 . TRBV10-1 CASSGGDTYNEQFF TGCGCCAGCAGTGGGGGGGATACCTACAATGAGCAGTTCTTC
. 15 TRBJ1-5 TRBD1 TRBV4-3 CASSPRTGGGQHQHF TGCGCAAGCAGCCCCCGGACAGGGGGCGGTCAGCACCAGCATTTT
few 16 TRBJ2-1 TRBD2 TRBV19 CASSIVTGLEPGEQFF TGTGCCAGTAGTATAGTTACGGGACTAGAACCGGGTGAGCAGTTCTTC
. 15 TRBJ1-4 . TRBV12-3/TRBV12-4 CASSPPGTANEKLFF TGTGCCAGCAGCCCACCCGGGACGGCGAATGAAAAACTGTTTTTT
many 18 TRBJ2-1 TRBD2 TRBV4-2 CASSQDRKREAIGNEQFF TGTGCCAGCAGCCAAGATAGAAAACGGGAGGCCATAGGGAATGAGCAGTTCTTC
. 14 TRBJ2-7 . TRBV11-3 CASSFSGSGNEQYF TGTGCCAGCAGCTTCTCCGGGTCGGGGAACGAGCAGTACTTC
medium-sized 15 TRBJ2-1 TRBD1 TRBV5-1 CASSLSGTGHNEQFF TGCGCCAGCAGCTTGTCCGGGACAGGTCACAATGAGCAGTTCTTC
large 15 TRBJ2-7 . TRBV5-1 CASSTTDFSPYEQYF TGCGCCAGCAGCACCACAGATTTCTCTCCCTACGAGCAGTACTTC
. 13 TRBJ2-7 TRBD1 TRBV6-1 CASIGQGSYEQYF TGTGCCAGCATTGGACAGGGGTCTTACGAGCAGTACTTC
many 15 TRBJ2-3 TRBD1 TRBV28 CASRLLTGGADTQYF TGTGCCAGCAGGTTACTCACAGGGGGCGCAGATACGCAGTATTTT
. 16 TRBJ2-3 . TRBV5-4 CASSWGRSSSTDTQYF TGTGCCAGCAGCTGGGGACGGTCCTCAAGCACAGATACGCAGTATTTT
medium-sized 18 TRBJ2-7 . TRBV6-5 CASSPTSRAPPQPYEQYF TGTGCCAGCAGCCCTACTTCTAGGGCCCCACCGCAACCCTACGAGCAGTACTTC